This T cell receptor (beta chain) is drawn from a study of T cell responses to AZD1222 COVID-19 vaccine. This clone was seen a single time. There are 12 residues in the CDR3. Data came from immunoSEQ multiplex PCR; TCRdb stores just in-frame clones and leaves some out. Here the sample spans some 100,000 clones, approximately 87% being singletons. V gene TRBV21-1 combines with J gene TRBJ1-1; the table assigns TRBD1, which was not confirmed against the DNA. TRBV21-1 is labeled a pseudogene. The TCR comes from an adult in good health. The source material was peripheral blood, sampled on day 0 of AZD1222 vaccination. The CDR3 DNA sequence: TGTGCCAGCAGTCGACAGGTCACTGAAGCTTTCTTT. Its protein product is CASSRQVTEAFF.